The sequence of this TCR beta chain was determined in a study of identical twins. The CDR3 contains 16 residues. Germline loops: CDR1 MNHEY, CDR2 SVGAGI. With 3 bases clipped from V and 7 bases from J, the junction kept 9 bases outside the gene matches. TCRdb ran MiXCR on the 5' RACE reads and lists one entry per CDR3 protein. The table lists some 900,000 distinct CDR3 sequences, about 12% of them singletons, with around 1.5% in the top ten. This clonotype was found a few times. These data are also associated with another study on yellow fever vaccine responses in identical twins.

The receptor comes from a woman aged 18 to 35 in good health. The V gene is TRBV6-5, the J gene TRBJ2-2, with 9 positions matching TRBD1. The sequenced sample consisted of PBMCs. The CDR3 here is CASSYFGTGLSGELFF. The CDR3 region has the DNA TGTGCCAGCAGTTATTTCGGGACAGGGTTAAGCGGGGAGCTGTTTTTT.